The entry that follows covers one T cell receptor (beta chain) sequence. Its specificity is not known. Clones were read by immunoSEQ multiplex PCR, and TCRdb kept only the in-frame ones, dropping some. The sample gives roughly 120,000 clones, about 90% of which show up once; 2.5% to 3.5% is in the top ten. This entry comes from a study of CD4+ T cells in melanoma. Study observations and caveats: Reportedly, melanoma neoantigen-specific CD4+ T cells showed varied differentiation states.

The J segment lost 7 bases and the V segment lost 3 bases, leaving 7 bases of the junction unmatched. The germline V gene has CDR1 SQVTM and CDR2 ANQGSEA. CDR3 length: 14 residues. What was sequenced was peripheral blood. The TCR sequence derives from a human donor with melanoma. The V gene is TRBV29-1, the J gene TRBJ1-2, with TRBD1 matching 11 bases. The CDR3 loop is CSVETGQGASGYTF. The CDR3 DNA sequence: TGCAGCGTTGAGACTGGACAGGGGGCTAGTGGCTACACCTTC.